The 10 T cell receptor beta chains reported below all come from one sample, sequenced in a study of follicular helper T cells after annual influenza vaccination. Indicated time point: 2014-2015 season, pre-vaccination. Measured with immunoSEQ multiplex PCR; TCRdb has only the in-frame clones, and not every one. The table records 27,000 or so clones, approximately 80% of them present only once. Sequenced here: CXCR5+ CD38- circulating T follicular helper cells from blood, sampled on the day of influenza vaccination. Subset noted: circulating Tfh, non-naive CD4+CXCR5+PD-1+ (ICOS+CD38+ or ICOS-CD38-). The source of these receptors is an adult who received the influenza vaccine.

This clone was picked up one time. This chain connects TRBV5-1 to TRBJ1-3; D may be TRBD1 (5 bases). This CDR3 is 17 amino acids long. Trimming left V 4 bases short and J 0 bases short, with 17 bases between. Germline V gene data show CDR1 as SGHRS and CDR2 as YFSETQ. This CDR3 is CASSPRDSPFSGNTIYF. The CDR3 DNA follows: TGCGCCAGCAGCCCACGGGACTCACCGTTCTCTGGAAACACCATATATTTT.

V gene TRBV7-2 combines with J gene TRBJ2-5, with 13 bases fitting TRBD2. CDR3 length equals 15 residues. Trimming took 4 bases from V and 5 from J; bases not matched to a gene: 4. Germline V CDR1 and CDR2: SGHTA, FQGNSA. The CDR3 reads CASSSWTSGGETQYF. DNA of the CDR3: TGTGCCAGCAGCTCCTGGACTAGCGGGGGTGAGACCCAGTACTTC.

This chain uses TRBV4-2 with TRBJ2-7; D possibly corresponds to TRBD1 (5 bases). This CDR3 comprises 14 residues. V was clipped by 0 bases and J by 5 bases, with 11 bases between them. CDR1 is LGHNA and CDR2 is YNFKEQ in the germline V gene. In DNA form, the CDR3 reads TGTGCCAGCAGCCAAGACCAGGGAAGGAACGAGCAGTACTTC. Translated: CASSQDQGRNEQYF.

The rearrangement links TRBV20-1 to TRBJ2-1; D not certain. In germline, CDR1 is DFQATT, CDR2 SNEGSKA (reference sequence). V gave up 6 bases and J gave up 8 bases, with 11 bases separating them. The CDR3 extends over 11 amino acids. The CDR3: CSALPVDEQFF. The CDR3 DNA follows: TGCAGTGCCCTTCCAGTCGATGAGCAGTTCTTC.

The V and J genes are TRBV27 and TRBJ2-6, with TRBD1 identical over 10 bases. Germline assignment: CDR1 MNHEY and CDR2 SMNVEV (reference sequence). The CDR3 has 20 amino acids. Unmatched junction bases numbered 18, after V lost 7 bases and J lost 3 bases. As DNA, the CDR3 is TGTGCCAGCACCTTCCGGGCGCCGGGACAGGGGCTGGGTGGGGCCAACGTCCTGACTTTC. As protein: CASTFRAPGQGLGGANVLTF.

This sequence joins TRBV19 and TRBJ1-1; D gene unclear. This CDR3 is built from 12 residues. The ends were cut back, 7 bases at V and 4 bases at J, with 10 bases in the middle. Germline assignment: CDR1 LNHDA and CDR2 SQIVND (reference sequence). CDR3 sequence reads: CASTKSRTEAFF. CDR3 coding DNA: TGTGCCAGTACCAAGTCGCGCACTGAAGCTTTCTTT. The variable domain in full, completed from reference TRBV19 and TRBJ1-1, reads DGGITQSPKYLFRKEGQNVTLSCEQNLNHDAMYWYRQDPGQGLRLIYYSQIVNDFQKGDIAEGYSVSREKKESFPLTVTSAQKNPTAFYLCASTKSRTEAFFGQGTRLTVV.

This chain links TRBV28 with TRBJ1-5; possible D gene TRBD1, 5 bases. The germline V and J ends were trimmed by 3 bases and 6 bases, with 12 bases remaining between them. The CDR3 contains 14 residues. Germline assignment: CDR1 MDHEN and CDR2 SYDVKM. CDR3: CASSFGGNGQPQHF. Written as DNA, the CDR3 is TGTGCCAGCAGTTTCGGGGGAAACGGTCAGCCCCAGCATTTT.

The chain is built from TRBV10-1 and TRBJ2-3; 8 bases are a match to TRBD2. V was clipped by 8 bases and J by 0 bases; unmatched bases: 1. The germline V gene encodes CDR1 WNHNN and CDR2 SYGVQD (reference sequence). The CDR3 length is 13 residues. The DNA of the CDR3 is TGCGCCAGCGCTAGCGGGAGCACAGATACGCAGTATTTT. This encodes CASASGSTDTQYF.

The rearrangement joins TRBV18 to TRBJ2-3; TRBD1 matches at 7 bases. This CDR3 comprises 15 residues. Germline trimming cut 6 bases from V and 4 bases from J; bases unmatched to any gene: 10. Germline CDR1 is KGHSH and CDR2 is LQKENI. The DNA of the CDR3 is TGTGCCAGCTCGTCCGGACAGGTCGGCCCAGATACGCAGTATTTT. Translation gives CASSSGQVGPDTQYF.

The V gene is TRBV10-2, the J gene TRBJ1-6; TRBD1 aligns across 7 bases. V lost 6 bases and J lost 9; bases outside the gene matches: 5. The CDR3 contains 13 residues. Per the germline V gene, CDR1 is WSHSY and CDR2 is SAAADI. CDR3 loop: CASSLSGGSPLHF. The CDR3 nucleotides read TGCGCCAGCAGCCTATCAGGGGGTTCACCCCTCCACTTT.